This T cell receptor (beta chain) was profiled in a study of tumor and adjacent non-tumor tissue in lung cancer. Findings of the study overall: Patients with more diverse tumor TCRs had worse survival.

No cell sorting was done before RNA was extracted from the tissue. Newly diagnosed lung cancer patients had thoracic surgery in China, August–November 2014, without prior chemotherapy. Three rounds of nested PCR, following a modified ARM-PCR protocol, produced the TCRbeta library. TCRdb passed the multiplex PCR reads through MiXCR, listing each CDR3 protein once. Of 110,000 or so distinct CDR3 sequences listed, about 75% are singletons. V shed 1 base and J shed 3 bases, with 15 bases lying between them. This CDR3 spans 16 amino acids. Per the germline V gene, CDR1 is MNHNS and CDR2 is SASEGT. Regarding this clonotype: The antigen is undetermined. A much bigger clone sits one base away, suggesting this may be a read error.

The V gene is TRBV6-1, the J gene TRBJ1-2, with a possible D match to TRBD1 (5 bases). Sequencing was performed on lung tumor tissue. The clonotype was recovered from a woman aged 60 to 75 with non-small cell lung cancer. The CDR3 coding sequence is TGTGCCAGCAGTGAAGATGGGTCGAGGGGCGACTATGGCTACACCTTC. Encoded protein: CASSEDGSRGDYGYTF.